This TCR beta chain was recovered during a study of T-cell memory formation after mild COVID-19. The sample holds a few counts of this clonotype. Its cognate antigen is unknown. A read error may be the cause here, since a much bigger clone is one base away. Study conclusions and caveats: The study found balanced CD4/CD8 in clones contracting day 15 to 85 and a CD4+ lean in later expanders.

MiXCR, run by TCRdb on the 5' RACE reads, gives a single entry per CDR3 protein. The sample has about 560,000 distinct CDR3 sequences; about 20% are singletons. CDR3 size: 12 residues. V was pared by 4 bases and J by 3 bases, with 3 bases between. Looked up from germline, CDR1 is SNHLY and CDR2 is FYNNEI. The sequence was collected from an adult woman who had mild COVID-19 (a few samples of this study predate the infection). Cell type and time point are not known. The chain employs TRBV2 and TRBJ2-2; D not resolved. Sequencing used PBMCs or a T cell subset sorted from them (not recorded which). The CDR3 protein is CASSADTGELFF. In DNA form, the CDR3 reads TGTGCCAGCAGTGCCGACACCGGGGAGCTGTTTTTT.